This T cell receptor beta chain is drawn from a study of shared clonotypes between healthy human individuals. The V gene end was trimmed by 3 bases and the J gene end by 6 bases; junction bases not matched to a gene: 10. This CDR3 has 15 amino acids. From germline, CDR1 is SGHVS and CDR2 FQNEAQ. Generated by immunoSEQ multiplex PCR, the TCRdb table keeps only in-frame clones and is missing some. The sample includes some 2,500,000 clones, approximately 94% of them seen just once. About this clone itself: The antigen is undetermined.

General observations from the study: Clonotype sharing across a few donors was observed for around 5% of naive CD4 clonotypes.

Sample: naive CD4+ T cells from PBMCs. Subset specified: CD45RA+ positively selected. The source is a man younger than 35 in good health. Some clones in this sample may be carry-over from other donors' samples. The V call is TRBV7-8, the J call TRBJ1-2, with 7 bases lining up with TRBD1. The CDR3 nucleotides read TGTGCCAGCAGCTTCCGGGACAGCGGGATCAATGGCTACACCTTC. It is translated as CASSFRDSGINGYTF.